The T cell receptor (beta chain) described here comes from a study of CD8 T cells in Susac syndrome. The length of the CDR3 is 10 residues. Germline V gene lookup returns CDR1 DFQATT and CDR2 SNEGSKA (reference sequence). Trimming stripped 6 bases from V and 5 bases from J, with 7 bases between. Patients with Susac syndrome showed fulfilment of recently defined diagnostic criteria for definite or probable disease. An input of about 0.45 to 1 ug of RNA was subjected to reverse transcription using random hexamers. Across 54 Vbeta and 13 Jbeta, immunoSEQ multiplex PCR amplified TCR beta CDR3. TCRdb recomputed calls from the immunoSEQ multiplex PCR reads with MiXCR, one row per CDR3 protein. The data contain about 190,000 distinct CDR3 sequences, approximately 94% of them singletons.

The sequence was collected from a human donor with Susac syndrome. The sample taken for sequencing was CD4+ T cells from PBMCs. The chain has TRBV20-1 and TRBJ1-1; D is ambiguous. Here the CDR3 DNA reads TGCAGTGCCCTCGGAACTGAAGCTTTCTTT. Residues: CSALGTEAFF.